This T cell receptor (beta chain) emerged from a study of shared clonotypes between healthy human individuals. The protocol was immunoSEQ multiplex PCR, while the TCRdb copy is restricted to in-frame clones and leaves out a portion. This sample has some 1,100,000 clones; approximately 78% occur once, and the top ten carry roughly 0.56%. Germline-derived CDR1 and CDR2 are MNHNS and SASEGT. This CDR3 has 12 amino acids. Trimming removed 6 bases from V and 2 bases from J, with 4 bases in between. This receptor was identified in a man in his late teens or twenties in good health. Some clones in this sample may be carry-over from other donors' samples. V gene TRBV6-1 combines with J gene TRBJ2-2, with D hard to call. The sequenced sample was memory CD4+ T cells from PBMCs. The subset denotes: CD45RA-negative fraction. As DNA, the CDR3 is TGTGCCAGCAGACACAACACCGGGGAGCTGTTTTTT. The encoded protein is CASRHNTGELFF.